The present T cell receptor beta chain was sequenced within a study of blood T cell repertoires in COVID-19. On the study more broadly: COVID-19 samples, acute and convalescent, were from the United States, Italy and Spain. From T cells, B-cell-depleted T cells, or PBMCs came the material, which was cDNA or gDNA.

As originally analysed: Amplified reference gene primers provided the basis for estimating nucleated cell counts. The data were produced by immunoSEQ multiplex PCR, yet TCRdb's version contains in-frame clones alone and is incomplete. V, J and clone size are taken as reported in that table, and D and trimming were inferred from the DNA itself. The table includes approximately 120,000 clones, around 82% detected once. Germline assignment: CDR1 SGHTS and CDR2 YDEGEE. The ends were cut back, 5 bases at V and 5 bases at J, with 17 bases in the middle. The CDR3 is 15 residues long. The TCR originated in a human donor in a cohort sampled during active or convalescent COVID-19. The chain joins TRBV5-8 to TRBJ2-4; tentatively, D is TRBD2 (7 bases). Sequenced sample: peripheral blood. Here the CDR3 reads CASRRWGGQENIQYF. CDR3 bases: TGTGCCAGCAGGCGGTGGGGGGGGCAGGAAAACATTCAGTACTTC.